Shown below are 16 T cell receptor beta chains from a single sample sequenced in a study of control samples from healthy donors and cancer patients. TCRdb keeps only in-frame clones here, not all; method: immunoSEQ multiplex PCR. Of under 80,000 clones in the sample, 94% were seen once. Sequenced material: blood. The receptors stem from a woman in her twenties or thirties in good health.

The chain joins TRBV29-1 to TRBJ2-1; maybe TRBD1 (5 bases). V shed 5 bases and J shed 7 bases, with 18 bases lying between them. This CDR3 has 14 amino acids. Germline CDR1 reads SQVTM; CDR2 reads ANQGSEA. This chain's CDR3 is CSVYSARAENEQFF. CDR3 bases: TGCAGCGTTTATTCGGCCAGGGCGGAAAATGAGCAGTTCTTC.

The chain has TRBV7-3 and TRBJ1-4; TRBD1 aligns across 12 bases. Losses at the gene ends were 4 bases for V and 7 bases for J; bases not matched to a gene: 7. This CDR3 is 16 amino acids long. Germline CDR1 SGHTA, CDR2 FQGTGA. The CDR3 DNA follows: TGTGCCAGCAGCTCCGGGACAGGGGGCTTGAGTGAAAAACTGTTTTTT. Its protein is CASSSGTGGLSEKLFF.

The V gene is TRBV28, the J gene TRBJ2-6; D could derive from TRBD1 or TRBD2 (5 bases each). Trimming took off 6 bases at V and 0 bases at J, with 9 bases between the two ends. This CDR3 is 15 amino acids long. Germline assignment: CDR1 MDHEN and CDR2 SYDVKM. For the CDR3, the DNA is TGTGCCAGCAGCCGGGACCTCTCTGGGGCCAACGTCCTGACTTTC. This codes for CASSRDLSGANVLTF.

CDR3 in amino acids: CSVLYQEHSGNTIYF. CDR3 nucleotides: TGCAGCGTACTCTACCAGGAACACTCTGGAAACACCATATATTTT. The chain employs TRBV29-1 and TRBJ1-3, with D uncertain. V lost 6 bases and J 0 bases, leaving 15 bases between the germline ends. CDR3 size: 15 residues. The V gene's germline CDR1 is SQVTM and CDR2 ANQGSEA.

This chain connects TRBV30 to TRBJ1-2; 7 bases agree with TRBD1. The CDR3 length is 13 residues. After removal of 8 bases from V and 4 bases from J, the junction contained 10 bases not matched to a gene. Per germline, CDR1 GTSNPN and CDR2 SVGIG (reference sequence). CDR3 nucleotide sequence: TGTGCCGTAGCAGGGGGTCTTGTCTATGGCTACACCTTC. Protein product: CAVAGGLVYGYTF.

V is TRBV6-5 and J is TRBJ2-1; D gene uncertain. The germline gives CDR1 MNHEY, CDR2 SVGAGI. The germline V and J ends were trimmed by 5 bases and 4 bases, with 9 bases remaining between them. The CDR3 contains 13 residues. The CDR3 coding sequence is TGTGCCAGCAGTCCGGCAGCTTACAATGAGCAGTTCTTC. This codes for CASSPAAYNEQFF.

V and J are TRBV5-1 and TRBJ1-1; D may be TRBD1 (5 bases). CDR3 length equals 14 residues. Per germline, CDR1 SGHRS and CDR2 YFSETQ. V lost 1 base and J 1 base, leaving 8 bases between the germline ends. CDR3 in amino acids: CASSLFQGNTEAFF. The CDR3 DNA sequence: TGCGCCAGCAGCTTGTTCCAGGGGAACACTGAAGCTTTCTTT. Complete variable domain (other parts from reference TRBV5-1 and TRBJ1-1): KAGVTQTPRYLIKTRGQQVTLSCSPISGHRSVSWYQQTPGQGLQFLFEYFSETQRNKGNFPGRFSGRQFSNSRSEMNVSTLELGDSALYLCASSLFQGNTEAFFGQGTRLTVV.

The rearrangement links TRBV6-6 to TRBJ1-1; D is undetermined. From germline, CDR1 is MNHNY and CDR2 SVGAGI (reference sequence). Trimming took 6 bases from V and 2 from J, leaving 10 bases between them. The CDR3 runs to 13 residues. CDR3 DNA: TGTGCCAGCAGCCCGGTCCTCAACACTGAAGCTTTCTTT. Translated: CASSPVLNTEAFF.

V usage is TRBV2 and J usage is TRBJ2-7; D remains ambiguous. The V gene's germline CDR1 is SNHLY and CDR2 FYNNEI. The ends were cut back, 1 base at V and 4 bases at J, with 2 bases in the middle. CDR3 length: 11 residues. CDR3 region: CASSEVYEQYV. The CDR3 nucleotides read TGTGCCAGCAGTGAAGTTTACGAGCAGTACGTC.

The CDR3 sequence is CASSSLAGGRTDTQYF. CDR3 nucleotide sequence: TGTGCCAGCAGCTCGCTAGCGGGGGGGCGCACAGATACGCAGTATTTT. The V gene is TRBV13, the J gene TRBJ2-3; 12 bases line up with TRBD2. CDR3 length: 16 residues. Germline V gene data show CDR1 as PRHDT and CDR2 as FYEKMQ (reference sequence). Trimming at V came to 4 bases and at J to 1 base, leaving 3 bases not matched to a gene.

The chain couples TRBV4-1 to TRBJ1-2; 8 bases are a match to TRBD1. Germline CDR1 is MGHRA and CDR2 is YSYEKL. Trimming removed 4 bases from V and 5 bases from J; junction bases left unmatched: 3. The CDR3 contains 13 residues. The DNA of the CDR3 is TGCGCCAGCAGCCGGGACAGGTCATATGGCTACACCTTC. Translation gives CASSRDRSYGYTF.

This chain uses TRBV7-2 with TRBJ2-3, with 8 bases lining up with TRBD2. The CDR3 extends over 16 amino acids. Germline trimming cut 4 bases from V and 10 bases from J; bases unmatched to any gene: 16. CDR1 and CDR2 (germline): SGHTA, FQGNSA. The CDR3: CASSSLAGIGRDAQYF. CDR3 in DNA: TGTGCCAGCAGCTCTTTAGCGGGAATCGGCAGGGATGCGCAGTATTTT.

This clone was observed a single time. The chain employs TRBV5-1 and TRBJ1-6; D is possibly TRBD1 (6 bases). The CDR3 is made up of 15 amino acids. Germline V gene lookup returns CDR1 SGHRS and CDR2 YFSETQ. V lost 4 bases, J lost 7 bases, and 15 bases lay in between. DNA of the CDR3: TGCGCCAGCAGCGCCTCAGGAGGGGGGAATTCACCCCTCCACTTT. This codes for CASSASGGGNSPLHF.

This clone has just one count. The chain uses TRBV19 and TRBJ1-1, with D perhaps matching TRBD1 (6 bases). The CDR3 loop spans 14 amino acids. The V end was cut by 1 base, the J end by 3 bases, with 9 bases between. Germline values: CDR1 LNHDA, CDR2 SQIVND (reference sequence). This chain's CDR3 is CASSIAGVDTEAFF. In DNA, the CDR3 is TGTGCCAGTAGTATAGCAGGGGTCGACACTGAAGCTTTCTTT.

This sequence joins TRBV5-6 and TRBJ2-7; D gene uncertain. The CDR3 length is 15 residues. Germline CDR1 reads SGHDT; CDR2 reads YYEEEE. V lost 1 base to trimming and J lost 0 bases, with 11 bases between them. CDR3 sequence: CASSLPSESSYEQYV. The CDR3 DNA reads as TGTGCCAGCAGCTTGCCGTCGGAAAGCTCCTACGAGCAGTACGTC.

The chain couples TRBV28 to TRBJ1-5, with 7 positions matching TRBD1. CDR3 size: 15 residues. Germline trimming cut 5 bases from V and 2 bases from J; bases unmatched to any gene: 6. Germline lookup yields CDR1 MDHEN and CDR2 SYDVKM. CDR3 sequence reads: CASSLGTAGNQPQHF. In DNA, the CDR3 is TGTGCCAGCAGTCTTGGGACAGCTGGCAATCAGCCCCAGCATTTT. Drawing the rest from reference TRBV28 and TRBJ1-5, the complete variable domain is DVKVTQSSRYLVKRTGEKVFLECVQDMDHENMFWYRQDPGLGLRLIYFSYDVKMKEKGDIPEGYSVSREKKERFSLILESASTNQTSMYLCASSLGTAGNQPQHFGDGTRLSIL.